The following is a T cell receptor beta chain sequence with its context. This clonotype was seen more than once but under ten times. Its antigen is not yet known. The input lacks base qualities; no much larger clone sits a single base away. Receptors were amplified or captured by multiplex PCR. Instrument used: Illumina HiSeq 4000. To build TCR beta libraries, CDR3 regions were amplified by Arm-PCR using iRepertoire HTBI primers. PCR products were gel purified before sequencing. The published analysis was carried out like this. Gene usage analysis of CDR3 amino acid clonotypes used the 62 TRBV and about 14 TRBJ segments found across samples. Filtered high-quality paired reads were merged into contigs using COPE and FqMerger. Contigs were aligned with BLAST to IMGT TRBV, TRBD and TRBJ reference genes, and CDR3 was defined per IMGT. Clonotypes above 0.1% frequency were classified as highly expanded clones. Shannon entropy was used to measure repertoire diversity, and the Gini coefficient was used to measure V-J evenness. A clonotype was considered public if more than one individual shared it. The public sequencing data were trimmed at Q25 with fastp and processed into clonotypes with MiXCR by TCRdb, which kept only in-frame beta chains. Identical CDR3 proteins give one entry, which carries the most common genes and DNA. These V and J calls are TCRdb output, not the study's own analysis. The sample contains approximately 380,000 distinct CDR3 sequences, roughly 20% of them found a single time. The ten top clones hold 20% of the sample.

The CDR3 measures 14 amino acids from cysteine to phenylalanine. CDR3 DNA is the only sequence kept; it has 42 bases, read in frame from the first base. V and J are trimmed by 11 bases and 3 bases, and the gene matches miss 9 bases of the junction. Taken from the germline V gene (reference sequence), the CDR1 and CDR2 loops are SEHNR and FQNEAQ. This entry is derived from a study of regulatory T cells in long-lasting Graves disease (dated by TCRdb to the early 2020s). With regard to the full study: To count as having persistent Graves' disease, a patient had to have received antithyroid drug treatment for over 5 years with TSH receptor autoantibodies remaining persistently positive. The study was registered as a clinical trial and conducted in China. A total of about 35 samples underwent TCR sequencing, from around 13 patients with persistent Graves' disease and about 20 patients with newly diagnosed Graves' disease. This study used TCR sequencing and RNA sequencing of peripheral blood to compare persistent Graves' disease patients against newly diagnosed Graves' disease patients. In the clinical cohort, patients with persistent Graves' disease had used antithyroid drugs for an average of about 9.4 years.

What this sample's time point label stands for: persistent/refractory GD, antithyroid drugs over 5 years with positive TRAb. For both TCR sequencing and RNA sequencing, RNA was extracted from PBMCs using TRIzol. The diagnosis of Graves' disease was made according to American Thyroid Association guidelines. Patients were recruited from an endocrinology department in Xi'an, China. From each patient, about 9.7 milliliters of peripheral blood was collected into an EDTA anticoagulant tube. Ficoll Paque Plus density gradient separation was used to isolate PBMCs, and no additional T cell sorting was done. An Agilent 2100 Bioanalyzer and agarose gel were used to assess RNA quality, and a NanoDrop 2000 was used to measure RNA concentration. Here is what the overall study found, with its caveats: Sequencing and analysis were restricted to the TCR beta chain. A larger number of public clonotypes was shared among persistent patients (more than 2,500) than among newly diagnosed patients (over 850). Persistent Graves' disease patients showed lower TCR Shannon entropy and fewer highly expanded clones than newly diagnosed patients, suggesting clonal expansion. Only peripheral blood was studied, because thyroid tissue, the primary lesion, was inaccessible. Preferential use of TRBV28, TRBJ1-2 and TRBJ2-5 was observed in persistent disease, whereas TRBV20-1 and TRBJ2-1 were favored in newly diagnosed disease. The authors acknowledged the small sample size as a limitation that may reduce accuracy.

The specimen was peripheral blood mononuclear cells (PBMCs), collected when the disease was refractory, from a patient treated with antithyroid drugs. The rearrangement joined TRBV7-9 to TRBJ2-7; TRBD2 lines up with 11 middle nucleotides. The TCR comes from a female donor with Graves disease. The sequence in DNA is TGTGCCGTATCTGCGACTAGCGGGAACTACGAGCAGTACTTC. Its protein is CAVSATSGNYEQYF.